These 19 T cell receptor beta chains came from one sample sequenced in a study of identical twins. TCRdb reprocessed the 5' RACE reads with MiXCR, giving one entry per CDR3 protein. Seen here are under 800,000 distinct CDR3 sequences, around 21% observed once, and the top ten hold over 4%. The sample was also reused in another study, on T cells expressing NK-cell markers.

Sample: PBMCs. The receptors stem from a woman between 18 and 30 years old in good health.

J is TRBJ2-1 and V is TRBV5-1; D tentatively fits TRBD1 or TRBD2 (5 bases each). V lost 5 bases and J lost 7, with 19 bases in between. The CDR3 sequence is 15 residues long. CDR1 and CDR2 (germline): SGHRS, YFSETQ. CDR3: CASSNSGTASNEQFF. The CDR3 nucleotides read TGCGCCAGCAGTAATTCTGGGACGGCCTCTAATGAGCAGTTCTTC.

This clonotype was counted only a few times. The chain couples TRBV7-2 to TRBJ2-7; D uncertain. CDR3 size: 11 residues. Germline loops: CDR1 SGHTA, CDR2 FQGNSA. Trimming stripped 6 bases from V and 4 bases from J, with 7 bases between. CDR3 sequence: CASRLMYEQYF. The CDR3, as DNA: TGTGCCAGCAGACTCATGTACGAGCAGTACTTC.

This clonotype was counted a few times. V usage is TRBV5-1 and J usage is TRBJ2-3; TRBD2 aligns across 12 bases. The ends lost 2 bases at V and 5 bases at J; junction bases unmatched: 6. CDR1 and CDR2 from the germline V gene are SGHRS and YFSETQ. The CDR3 contains 16 residues. The CDR3 here is CASSFGLAGYLDTQYF. The CDR3 DNA reads as TGCGCCAGCAGCTTCGGACTAGCGGGATATTTAGATACGCAGTATTTT.

Only a few counts were recorded for this clonotype. This chain joins TRBV9 and TRBJ2-7; D is undetermined. This CDR3 contains 12 residues. The germline V and J ends were trimmed by 6 bases and 3 bases, with 10 bases remaining between them. Germline V CDR1 and CDR2: SGDLS, YYNGEE. CDR3 bases: TGTGCCAGCATGGTGAACAGCTACGAGCAGTACTTC. Translated: CASMVNSYEQYF.

The V call is TRBV13, the J call TRBJ1-2, with D possibly TRBD1 on 5 matching bases. V lost 5 bases and J 4 bases, leaving 17 bases between the germline ends. Germline lookup yields CDR1 PRHDT and CDR2 FYEKMQ (reference sequence). This CDR3 spans 15 amino acids. The CDR3 coding sequence is TGTGCCAGCAGCCCGCGGGCAGGGAACAGCTATGGCTACACCTTC. Protein: CASSPRAGNSYGYTF.

This clonotype was seen a few times. The rearrangement links TRBV14 to TRBJ2-1; TRBD2 aligns across 7 bases. The CDR3 contains 15 residues. V shed 2 bases, J shed 3 bases, and the junction held 4 bases outside the gene matches. From germline, CDR1 is SGHDN and CDR2 FVKESK. This CDR3 reads CASSQSASGYNEQFF. The CDR3, as DNA: TGTGCCAGCAGCCAATCGGCTAGCGGCTACAATGAGCAGTTCTTC.

The genes are TRBV7-8 and TRBJ2-1, with 10 bases that match TRBD1. The trim removed 4 bases at V and 9 bases at J, leaving 27 bases unmatched. From germline, CDR1 is SGHVS and CDR2 FQNEAQ. The CDR3 has 21 amino acids. The CDR3 DNA reads as TGTGCCAGCAGCTCGGCGGACGAGCCGTCCCGGGACAGGGGCTTTTTTTTTGAGCAGTTCTTC. Amino acid sequence: CASSSADEPSRDRGFFFEQFF.

This clonotype was counted between two and nine times. The rearrangement joins TRBV7-2 to TRBJ2-7, with no clear D. The CDR3 sequence is 12 residues long. In germline, CDR1 is SGHTA, CDR2 FQGNSA. Trimming shortened V by 4 bases and J by 2 bases, and 6 bases separated the two germline ends. Here the CDR3 DNA reads TGTGCCAGCAGCTCAAACCCCTACGAGCAGTACTTC. Amino acids: CASSSNPYEQYF. Full variable domain (outside the CDR3, taken from reference TRBV7-2 and TRBJ2-7): GAGVSQSPSNKVTEKGKDVELRCDPISGHTALYWYRQSLGQGLEFLIYFQGNSAPDKSGLPSDRFSAERTGGSVSTLTIQRTQQEDSAVYLCASSSNPYEQYFGPGTRLTVT.

This clonotype has a handful of counts. V gene TRBV6-5 combines with J gene TRBJ2-3; D is perhaps TRBD2 (6 bases). The CDR3 loop spans 13 amino acids. Germline V gene sequence: CDR1 MNHEY, CDR2 SVGAGI. V lost 4 bases and J 13 bases, leaving 18 bases between the germline ends. The CDR3: CASSSHRDSPEYF. The DNA of the CDR3 is TGTGCCAGCAGTTCACACCGGGACTCCCCGGAGTATTTT.

This chain links TRBV9 with TRBJ1-2; D not certain. V lost 3 bases, J lost 4 bases, and 13 bases lay in between. In germline, CDR1 is SGDLS, CDR2 YYNGEE. This CDR3 region has 14 residues. CDR3: CASSAQTDPYGYTF. DNA for the CDR3: TGTGCCAGCAGCGCCCAAACAGACCCCTATGGCTACACCTTC.

Only a few counts were recorded for this clonotype. V usage is TRBV7-3 and J usage is TRBJ1-1; perhaps TRBD1 as D (6 bases). CDR1 and CDR2 (germline): SGHTA, FQGTGA. The CDR3 runs to 13 residues. The germline V and J ends were trimmed by 5 bases and 3 bases, with 10 bases remaining between them. CDR3 sequence reads: CASSPGHDTEAFF. The CDR3 coding sequence is TGTGCCAGCAGCCCGGGACACGACACTGAAGCTTTCTTT.

The V gene is TRBV7-2, the J gene TRBJ2-7, with a possible D match to TRBD1 (6 bases). Germline V gene lookup returns CDR1 SGHTA and CDR2 FQGNSA. V lost 5 bases and J lost 1, with 12 bases in between. This CDR3 contains 14 residues. Written as DNA, the CDR3 is TGTGCCAGCAGCCACTCCGGGACATCCTACGAGCAGTACTTC. It yields the protein CASSHSGTSYEQYF. The full variable domain, completed using reference TRBV7-2 and TRBJ2-7, is GAGVSQSPSNKVTEKGKDVELRCDPISGHTALYWYRQSLGQGLEFLIYFQGNSAPDKSGLPSDRFSAERTGGSVSTLTIQRTQQEDSAVYLCASSHSGTSYEQYFGPGTRLTVT.

This clonotype showed up many times. The CDR3 spells CASSFTKRGTSGNTIYF. DNA of the CDR3: TGTGCCAGCAGCTTCACTAAGCGCGGGACTTCTGGAAACACCATATATTTT. The chain joins TRBV7-9 to TRBJ1-3, with D perhaps TRBD1 (5 bases). With 3 bases removed from V and 1 base from J, the gap between germline ends came to 16 bases. The CDR3 is 17 residues long. Germline-derived CDR1 and CDR2 are SEHNR and FQNEAQ (reference sequence).

This clonotype was counted only a few times. V usage is TRBV20-1 and J usage is TRBJ1-1; 7 bases are a match to TRBD1. V was clipped by 4 bases and J by 0 bases; unmatched bases: 8. The CDR3 has 15 amino acids. CDR1 and CDR2 from the germline V gene are DFQATT and SNEGSKA (reference sequence). The CDR3 sequence: CSANPGQVLNTEAFF. The DNA for the CDR3 is TGCAGTGCTAACCCTGGACAGGTTCTGAACACTGAAGCTTTCTTT.

This clonotype has a handful of counts. This rearrangement joins TRBV12-3 or TRBV12-4 to TRBJ1-1; 8 nucleotides agree with TRBD1. V dropped 5 bases and J dropped 3; count of bases not matched to a gene: 11. The CDR3 is 16 residues long. The CDR3 DNA reads as TGTGCCAGCAGTCTATCTCCCGACAGGGGAGACACTGAAGCTTTCTTT. As protein: CASSLSPDRGDTEAFF.

In its sample, this clonotype was seen a few times. The chain couples TRBV20-1 to TRBJ1-2; D ambiguous. CDR3 length: 13 amino acids. Between the trimmed V and J ends, which lost 8 bases and 3 bases, there was a span of 16 bases. Germline-derived CDR1 and CDR2 are DFQATT and SNEGSKA (reference sequence). CDR3 region: CSIESNGHYGYTF. The CDR3 DNA reads TGCAGTATCGAAAGTAACGGGCACTATGGCTACACCTTC.

This clonotype showed up many times. The CDR3 spells CASRYTGDPGNTIYF. As DNA, the CDR3 is TGTGCCAGCAGATATACAGGGGATCCTGGAAACACCATATATTTT. V usage is TRBV12-3 or TRBV12-4 and J usage is TRBJ1-3, with 7 bases that match TRBD1. The junction had 7 bases not matched to a gene; V was cut back by 6 bases and J by 2 bases. The CDR3 length is 15 residues.

This clonotype was picked up a small number of times. The rearrangement links TRBV29-1 to TRBJ2-1, with 8 bases aligning to TRBD2. CDR3 size: 14 residues. The V gene's germline CDR1 is SQVTM and CDR2 ANQGSEA. V lost 1 base and J lost 5; bases outside the gene matches: 4. The CDR3 spells CSVEGAGVHNEQFF. CDR3 DNA: TGCAGCGTTGAAGGAGCGGGAGTACACAATGAGCAGTTCTTC.

This chain links TRBV7-8 with TRBJ2-1; D is ambiguous. This CDR3 contains 14 residues. CDR1 is SGHVS and CDR2 is FQNEAQ in the germline V gene. Trimming removed 1 base from V and 10 bases from J, with 14 bases in between. In DNA, the CDR3 is TGTGCCAGCAGCTTAGTCCCAAACCTCGGGGAGCAGTTCTTC. The encoded protein is CASSLVPNLGEQFF.